This T cell receptor beta chain was captured by sequencing in a study of T cells in Graves' hyperthyroidism and ophthalmopathy (dated by TCRdb to between 2017 and 2020). Study-wide context: Peripheral blood samples were taken at initial diagnosis, before any treatment was given. A discovery cohort of around 100 patients, roughly 43 with Graves' ophthalmopathy and approximately 55 with stable Graves' hyperthyroidism, was used to find distinguishing TCR V-J signatures. Prospective prediction of ophthalmopathy was tested in an independent validation cohort of some 20 hyperthyroidism patients and 17 patients who later progressed to ophthalmopathy. The approximately 100 discovery patients were divided at random into training and test sets in a 7:3 ratio. Thyroid tissue and blood T-cell repertoires from several Graves' hyperthyroidism patients were also compared in the study. Following sampling, methimazole starting at 30 mg daily was given to hyperthyroidism patients, and high-dose intravenous methylprednisolone was given to ophthalmopathy patients. The paper reports TCR Vbeta CDR3 sequencing of some 140 peripheral blood samples: under 45 ophthalmopathy, under 80 hyperthyroidism and roughly 17 progressor patients.

This clonotype was counted only a few times. This clone's antigen is unknown. There are no base qualities to consult, and no much larger clone falls within one base. The full study reports these points: No statistical method was used to set the sample size in advance, and investigators knew the group allocation. Most expanded thyroid clonotypes (frequency above 0.001) were also detected in blood, suggesting blood repertoires may reflect thyroid immune responses. In validation, progression to ophthalmopathy was predicted by the model with almost 71% sensitivity and 72% to 85% specificity, a median of around 6.5 months before onset. Ophthalmopathy was separated from stable hyperthyroidism by a 13 V-J signature model, with approximately 89% sensitivity and around 81% specificity obtained in cross-validation and 80%/75% obtained in testing.

Graves' hyperthyroidism was defined as stable when no progression to ophthalmopathy occurred over 18 months of follow-up. Hyperthyroidism patients were aged 18 to 65 years and newly diagnosed, with disease duration of less than 2 months. Patients with uncontrolled infections, other autoimmune diseases, pregnancy or lactation were excluded. Diagnoses were established on the basis of clinical symptoms, serum thyroxine and TRAb, thyroid ultrasound, and orbital computed tomography. Ficoll-Paque density gradient centrifugation was used to isolate PBMCs from around 10 ml of fresh peripheral blood. Trizol reagent was used to extract total RNA, and RNA quality was then checked on an Agilent 2100 Bioanalyzer. Trimming accounts for 5 bases at V and 7 bases at J, while the number of junction bases matched to no gene is 8. Inclusive of the bounding cysteine and phenylalanine, the CDR3 is 14 residues long. Only the CDR3 portion is preserved as DNA: 42 bases, with reading frame beginning at the first base. CDR1 SGHRS and CDR2 YFSETQ are derived from the germline V gene.

The TCR beta CDR3 regions were amplified from RNA transcripts. For the first round of RT-PCR on the TCR CDR3, the HTBI primer set was used together with the Qiagen OneStep RT-PCR kit. Libraries were constructed in a second round of multiplex PCR, after which size selection and purification were performed. Paired-end sequencing of the libraries was performed with 100 bp reads on an Illumina HiSeq2000. The study's processing was this. SOAPnuke was used to process the raw data, throwing out any read that contained adapters or uncalled bases, had a mean Phred below 15, or lacked an exact constant-primer or identifier match. High-quality paired reads were merged with COPE v1.2.5, and unique nucleotide sequences were defined as clonotypes. Clonotypes were aligned to IMGT TRBV, TRBD and TRBJ reference segments using MiTCR v1.1. The analysis was restricted to V-J combinations with a frequency above 0.0001, which together covered 99% to 99.2% of the repertoires. The TCS score was defined as the ratio of F50 (clonal expansion) to E x V (chaos), calculated using BLOSUM62-based TCRdist between CDR3 peptides within each V-J. Welch's t-statistics and random forest reduced around 550 V-J features to 13, which were used in a naive Bayes classifier (R e1071). The similarity between thyroid and blood repertoires was quantified using the Morisita-Horn index. TCRdb redid the processing of the public reads, applying fastp at Q25 and MiXCR, and retained in-frame beta chains. Each record represents a unique CDR3 protein, reported with the most common genes and DNA among its rows. The V and J calls reflect TCRdb's pipeline rather than the authors' work. This sample has hundreds of thousands of distinct CDR3 sequences in its table, and about two fifths of those were observed once. Of the sample, more than 7% is held by the ten largest clones.

Recombination linked TRBV5-1 to TRBJ1-4; 7 central nucleotides agree with TRBD1. This receptor was identified in a man between 18 and 35 years old with Graves' hyperthyroidism. Material: blood. The base sequence is TGCGCCAGCAGTCCAGGGGGGAGGACTGAAAAACTGTTTTTT. Its protein reads: CASSPGGRTEKLFF.